The present TCR beta chain was sequenced within a study of blood T cell repertoires in COVID-19. TCRdb's table, derived via immunoSEQ multiplex PCR, lists solely in-frame clones and lacks some. This table holds 45,000 to 65,000 clones, approximately 80% found once. Per the germline V gene, CDR1 is LGHNA and CDR2 is YNFKEQ. Trimming removed 3 bases at V and 2 bases at J, with 8 bases between. The CDR3 is 14 residues long. The TCR sequence derives from a woman in her sixties or seventies with acute or convalescent COVID-19. The sequenced material came from peripheral blood. The gene calls are TRBV4-2 and TRBJ1-3; TRBD1 is a possible D gene (5 bases). CDR3 nucleotide sequence: TGTGCCAGCAGCCAGGGAGGGGCTGGAAACACCATATATTTT. Amino acids: CASSQGGAGNTIYF.